This T cell receptor beta chain was documented in a study of technical replicates of blood from a handful of donors. V lost 1 base, J lost 1 base, and 1 base stayed unmatched. CDR1 is SNHLY, CDR2 FYNNEI, per germline. This CDR3 spans 15 amino acids. The data were produced by immunoSEQ multiplex PCR, yet TCRdb's version contains in-frame clones alone and is incomplete. The table lists around 60,000 clones, approximately 86% of them singletons, with roughly 5.1% in the top ten. The sequence came from a human donor in good health. Some clones in this sample may be carry-over from other donors' samples. The chain employs TRBV2 and TRBJ1-5; 7 nucleotides agree with TRBD1. Material: PBMCs. CDR3 in amino acids: CASSEEGQSNQPQHF. CDR3 nucleotides: TGTGCCAGCAGTGAAGAGGGACAGAGCAATCAGCCCCAGCATTTT.